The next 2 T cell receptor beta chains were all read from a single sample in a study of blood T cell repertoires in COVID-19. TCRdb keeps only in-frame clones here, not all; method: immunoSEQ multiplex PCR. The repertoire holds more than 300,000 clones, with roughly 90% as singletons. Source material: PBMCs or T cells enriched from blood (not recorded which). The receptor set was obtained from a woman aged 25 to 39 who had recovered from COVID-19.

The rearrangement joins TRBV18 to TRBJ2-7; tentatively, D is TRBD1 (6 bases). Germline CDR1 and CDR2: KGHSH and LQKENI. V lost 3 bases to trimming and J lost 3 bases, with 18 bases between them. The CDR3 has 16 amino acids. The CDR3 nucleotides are TGTGCCAGCTCACCGAGTCCTGGACAGAGTAACTACGAGCAGTACTTC. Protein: CASSPSPGQSNYEQYF. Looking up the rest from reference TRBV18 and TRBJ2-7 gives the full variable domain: NAGVMQNPRHLVRRRGQEARLRCSPMKGHSHVYWYRQLPEEGLKFMVYLQKENIIDESGMPKERFSAEFPKEGPSILRIQQVVRGDSAAYFCASSPSPGQSNYEQYFGPGTRLTVT.

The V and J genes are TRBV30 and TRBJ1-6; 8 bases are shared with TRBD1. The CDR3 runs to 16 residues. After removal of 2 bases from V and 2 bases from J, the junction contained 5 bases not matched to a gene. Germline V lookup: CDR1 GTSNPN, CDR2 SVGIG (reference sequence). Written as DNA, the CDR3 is TGTGCCTGGAGTCCATACAGGGGGACCTATAATTCACCCCTCCACTTT. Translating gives CAWSPYRGTYNSPLHF.